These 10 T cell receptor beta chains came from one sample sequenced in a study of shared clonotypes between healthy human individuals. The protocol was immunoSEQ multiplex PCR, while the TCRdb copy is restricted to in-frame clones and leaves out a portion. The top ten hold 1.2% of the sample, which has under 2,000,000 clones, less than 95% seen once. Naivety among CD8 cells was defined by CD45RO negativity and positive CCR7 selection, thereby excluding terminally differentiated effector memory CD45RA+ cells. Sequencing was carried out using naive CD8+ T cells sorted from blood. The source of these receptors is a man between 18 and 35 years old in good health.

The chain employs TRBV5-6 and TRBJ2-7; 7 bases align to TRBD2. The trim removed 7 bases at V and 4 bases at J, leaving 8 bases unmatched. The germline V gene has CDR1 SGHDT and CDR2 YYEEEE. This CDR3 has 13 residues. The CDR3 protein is CASGRDGTYEQYF. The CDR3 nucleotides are TGTGCCAGCGGGAGGGACGGAACATACGAGCAGTACTTC.

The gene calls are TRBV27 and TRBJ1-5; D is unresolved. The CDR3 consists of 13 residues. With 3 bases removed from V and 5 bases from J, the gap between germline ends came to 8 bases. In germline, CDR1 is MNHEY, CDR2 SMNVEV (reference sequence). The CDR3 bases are TGTGCCAGCAGTTTCGACGCAGATCAGCCCCAGCATTTT. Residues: CASSFDADQPQHF.

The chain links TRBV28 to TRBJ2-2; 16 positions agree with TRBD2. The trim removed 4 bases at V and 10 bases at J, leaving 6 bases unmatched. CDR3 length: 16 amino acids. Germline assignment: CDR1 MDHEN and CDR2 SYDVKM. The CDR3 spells CASSWGLAGGLAELFF. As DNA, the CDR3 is TGTGCCAGCAGTTGGGGACTAGCGGGGGGGCTTGCGGAGCTGTTTTTT.

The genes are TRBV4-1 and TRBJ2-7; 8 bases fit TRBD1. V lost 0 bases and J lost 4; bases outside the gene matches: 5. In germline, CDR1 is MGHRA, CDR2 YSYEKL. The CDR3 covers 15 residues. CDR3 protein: CASSQDKDREYEQYF. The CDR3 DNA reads TGCGCCAGCAGCCAAGATAAGGACAGGGAATACGAGCAGTACTTC.

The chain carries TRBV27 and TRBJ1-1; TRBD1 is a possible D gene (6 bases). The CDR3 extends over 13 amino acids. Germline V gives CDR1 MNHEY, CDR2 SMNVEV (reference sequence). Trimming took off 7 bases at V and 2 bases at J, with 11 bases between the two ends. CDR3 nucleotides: TGTGCCAGCACGGGACACTTAAACACTGAAGCTTTCTTT. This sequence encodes CASTGHLNTEAFF.

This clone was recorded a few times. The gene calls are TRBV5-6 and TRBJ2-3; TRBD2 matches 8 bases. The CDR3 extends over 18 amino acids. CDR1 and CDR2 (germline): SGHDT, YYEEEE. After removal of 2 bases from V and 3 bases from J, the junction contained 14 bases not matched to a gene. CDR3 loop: CASSFEVNGRGKTDTQYF. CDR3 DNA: TGTGCCAGCAGCTTTGAGGTGAACGGGAGGGGAAAGACAGATACGCAGTATTTT.

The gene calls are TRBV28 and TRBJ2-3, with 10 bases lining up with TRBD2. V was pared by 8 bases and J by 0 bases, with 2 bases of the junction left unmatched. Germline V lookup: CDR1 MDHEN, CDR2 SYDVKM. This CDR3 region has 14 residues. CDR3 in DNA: TGTGCCAGCCTTAGCGGGGGGAGCACAGATACGCAGTATTTT. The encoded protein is CASLSGGSTDTQYF.

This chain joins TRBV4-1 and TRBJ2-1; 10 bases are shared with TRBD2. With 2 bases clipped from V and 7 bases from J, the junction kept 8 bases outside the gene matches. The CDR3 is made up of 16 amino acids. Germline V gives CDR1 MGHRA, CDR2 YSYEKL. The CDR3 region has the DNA TGCGCCAGCAGCCAACCGGGGAGCGGGGGGGGTAATGAGCAGTTCTTC. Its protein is CASSQPGSGGGNEQFF.

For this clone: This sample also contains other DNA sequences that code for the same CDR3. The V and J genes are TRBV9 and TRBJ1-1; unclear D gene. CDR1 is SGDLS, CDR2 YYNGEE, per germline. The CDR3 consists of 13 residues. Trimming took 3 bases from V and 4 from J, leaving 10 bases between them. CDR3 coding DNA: TGTGCCAGCAGCGGACGGACGGGCACTGAAGCTTTCTTT. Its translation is CASSGRTGTEAFF.

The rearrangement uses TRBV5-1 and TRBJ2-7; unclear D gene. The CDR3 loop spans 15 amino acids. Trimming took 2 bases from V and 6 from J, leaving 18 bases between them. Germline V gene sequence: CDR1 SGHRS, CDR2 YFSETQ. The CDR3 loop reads CASSLIGSIPFEQYF. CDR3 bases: TGCGCCAGCAGCTTAATAGGGTCCATCCCCTTCGAGCAGTACTTC.